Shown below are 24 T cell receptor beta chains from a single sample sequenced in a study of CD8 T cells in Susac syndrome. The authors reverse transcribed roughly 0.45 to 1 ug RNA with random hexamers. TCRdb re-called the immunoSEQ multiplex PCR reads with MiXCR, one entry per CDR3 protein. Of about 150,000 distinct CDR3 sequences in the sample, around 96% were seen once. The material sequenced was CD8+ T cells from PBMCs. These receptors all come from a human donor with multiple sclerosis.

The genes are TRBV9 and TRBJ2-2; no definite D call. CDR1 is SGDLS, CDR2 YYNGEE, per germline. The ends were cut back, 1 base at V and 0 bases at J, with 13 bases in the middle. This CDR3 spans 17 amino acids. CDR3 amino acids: CASSVSRVNPNTGELFF. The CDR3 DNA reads TGTGCCAGCAGCGTATCGAGAGTGAACCCGAACACCGGGGAGCTGTTTTTT.

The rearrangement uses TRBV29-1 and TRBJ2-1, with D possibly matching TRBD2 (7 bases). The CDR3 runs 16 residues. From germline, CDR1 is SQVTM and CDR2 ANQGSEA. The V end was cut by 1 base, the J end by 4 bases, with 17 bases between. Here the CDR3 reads CSVEGWEAGAYNEQFF. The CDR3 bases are TGCAGCGTTGAAGGATGGGAGGCGGGGGCATACAATGAGCAGTTCTTC.

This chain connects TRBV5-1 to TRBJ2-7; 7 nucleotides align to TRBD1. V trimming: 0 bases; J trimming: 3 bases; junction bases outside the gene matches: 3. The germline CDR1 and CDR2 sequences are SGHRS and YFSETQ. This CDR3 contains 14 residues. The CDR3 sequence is CASSLGRDSYEQYF. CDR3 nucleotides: TGCGCCAGCAGCTTGGGCCGGGACAGCTACGAGCAGTACTTC.

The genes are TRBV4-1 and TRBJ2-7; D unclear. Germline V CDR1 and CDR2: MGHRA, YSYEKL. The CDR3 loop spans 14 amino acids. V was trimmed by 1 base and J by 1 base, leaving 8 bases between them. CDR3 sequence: CASSQAARSYEQYF. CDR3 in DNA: TGCGCCAGCAGCCAAGCGGCCAGATCCTACGAGCAGTACTTC.

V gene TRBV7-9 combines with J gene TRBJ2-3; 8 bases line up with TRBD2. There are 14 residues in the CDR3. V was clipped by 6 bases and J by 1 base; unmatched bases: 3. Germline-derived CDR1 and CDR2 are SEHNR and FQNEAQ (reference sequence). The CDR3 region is CASRRGERTDTQYF. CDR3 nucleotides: TGTGCCAGCAGGCGGGGGGAACGCACAGATACGCAGTATTTT. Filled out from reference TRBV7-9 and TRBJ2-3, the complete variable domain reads DTGVSQNPRHKITKRGQNVTFRCDPISEHNRLYWYRQTLGQGPEFLTYFQNEAQLEKSRLLSDRFSAERPKGSFSTLEIQRTEQGDSAMYLCASRRGERTDTQYFGPGTRLTVL.

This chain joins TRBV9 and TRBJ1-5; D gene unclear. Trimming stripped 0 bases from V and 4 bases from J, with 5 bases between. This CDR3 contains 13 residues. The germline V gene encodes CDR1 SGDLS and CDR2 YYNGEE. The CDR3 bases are TGTGCCAGCAGCGTAGCGGGGAATCAGCCCCAGCATTTT. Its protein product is CASSVAGNQPQHF.

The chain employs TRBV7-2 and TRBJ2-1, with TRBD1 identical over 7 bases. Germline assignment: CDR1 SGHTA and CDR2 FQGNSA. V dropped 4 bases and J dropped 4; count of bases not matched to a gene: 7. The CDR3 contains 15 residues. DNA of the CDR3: TGTGCCAGCAGCTCGACCGGGACAGCATACAATGAGCAGTTCTTC. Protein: CASSSTGTAYNEQFF. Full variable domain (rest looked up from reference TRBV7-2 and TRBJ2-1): GAGVSQSPSNKVTEKGKDVELRCDPISGHTALYWYRQSLGQGLEFLIYFQGNSAPDKSGLPSDRFSAERTGGSVSTLTIQRTQQEDSAVYLCASSSTGTAYNEQFFGPGTRLTVL.

DNA for the CDR3: TGTGCCAGCACCGCCCTGGCCCAAGAGACCCAGTACTTC. This sequence encodes CASTALAQETQYF. This rearrangement joins TRBV7-9 to TRBJ2-5, with D uncertain. Germline V gives CDR1 SEHNR, CDR2 FQNEAQ (reference sequence). V was clipped by 7 bases and J by 1 base, with 10 bases between them. The CDR3 is 13 amino acids.

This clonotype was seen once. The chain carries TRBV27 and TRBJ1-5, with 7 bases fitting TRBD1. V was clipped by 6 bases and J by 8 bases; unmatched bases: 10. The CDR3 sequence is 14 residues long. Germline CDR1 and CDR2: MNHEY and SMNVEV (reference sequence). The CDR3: CASRPQRGLEPQHF. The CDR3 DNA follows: TGTGCCAGCAGACCTCAAAGGGGGCTTGAGCCCCAGCATTTT.

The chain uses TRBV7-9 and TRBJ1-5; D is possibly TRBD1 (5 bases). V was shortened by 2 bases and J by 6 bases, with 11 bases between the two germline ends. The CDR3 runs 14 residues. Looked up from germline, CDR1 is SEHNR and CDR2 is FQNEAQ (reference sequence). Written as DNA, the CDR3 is TGTGCCAGCAGCTTAACGGGGCAGGGTCAGCCCCAGCATTTT. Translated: CASSLTGQGQPQHF.

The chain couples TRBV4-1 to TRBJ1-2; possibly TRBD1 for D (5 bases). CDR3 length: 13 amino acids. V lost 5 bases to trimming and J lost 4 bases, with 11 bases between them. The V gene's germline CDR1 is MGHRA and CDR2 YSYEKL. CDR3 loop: CASSGGGGYGYTF. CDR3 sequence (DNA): TGCGCCAGCAGCGGCGGGGGTGGCTATGGCTACACCTTC.

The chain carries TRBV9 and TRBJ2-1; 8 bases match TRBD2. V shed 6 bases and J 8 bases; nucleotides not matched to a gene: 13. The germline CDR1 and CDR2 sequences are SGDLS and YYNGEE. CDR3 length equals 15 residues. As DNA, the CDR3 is TGTGCCAGCACCCAACCCGCGGGGGGTGTCGATGAGCAGTTCTTC. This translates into CASTQPAGGVDEQFF.

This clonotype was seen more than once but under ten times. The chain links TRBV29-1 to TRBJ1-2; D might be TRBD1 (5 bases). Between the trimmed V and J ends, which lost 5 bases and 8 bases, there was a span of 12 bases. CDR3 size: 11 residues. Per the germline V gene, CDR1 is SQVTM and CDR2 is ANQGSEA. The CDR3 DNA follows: TGCAGCGTTACACAGGAGAGGGGCTACACCTTC. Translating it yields CSVTQERGYTF. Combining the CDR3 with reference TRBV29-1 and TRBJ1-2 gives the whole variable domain SAVISQKPSRDICQRGTSLTIQCQVDSQVTMMFWYRQQPGQSLTLIATANQGSEATYESGFVIDKFPISRPNLTFSTLTVSNMSPEDSSIYLCSVTQERGYTFGSGTRLTVV.

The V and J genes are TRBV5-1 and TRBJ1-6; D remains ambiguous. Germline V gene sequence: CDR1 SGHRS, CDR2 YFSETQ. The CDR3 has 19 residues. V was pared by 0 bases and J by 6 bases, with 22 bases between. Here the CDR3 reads CASSLGGQFRYAFNSPLHF. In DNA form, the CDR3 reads TGCGCCAGCAGCTTGGGAGGGCAGTTCCGCTACGCCTTTAATTCACCCCTCCACTTT.

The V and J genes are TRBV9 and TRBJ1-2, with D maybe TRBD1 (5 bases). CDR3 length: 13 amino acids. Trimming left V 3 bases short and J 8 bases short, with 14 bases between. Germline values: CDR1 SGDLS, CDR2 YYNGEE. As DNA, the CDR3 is TGTGCCAGCAGCGATGGAGGGGTGGACGGCTACACCTTC. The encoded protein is CASSDGGVDGYTF. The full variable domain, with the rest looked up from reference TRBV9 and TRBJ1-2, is DSGVTQTPKHLITATGQRVTLRCSPRSGDLSVYWYQQSLDQGLQFLIQYYNGEERAKGNILERFSAQQFPDLHSELNLSSLELGDSALYFCASSDGGVDGYTFGSGTRLTVV.

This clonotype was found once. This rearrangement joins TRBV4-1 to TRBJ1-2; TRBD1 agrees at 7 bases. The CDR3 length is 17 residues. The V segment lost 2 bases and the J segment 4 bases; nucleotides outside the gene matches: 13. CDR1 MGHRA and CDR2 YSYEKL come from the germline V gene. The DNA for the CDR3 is TGCGCCAGCAGCCAACGCGGAGGGACAGCCCTCTCCTATGGCTACACCTTC. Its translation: CASSQRGGTALSYGYTF.

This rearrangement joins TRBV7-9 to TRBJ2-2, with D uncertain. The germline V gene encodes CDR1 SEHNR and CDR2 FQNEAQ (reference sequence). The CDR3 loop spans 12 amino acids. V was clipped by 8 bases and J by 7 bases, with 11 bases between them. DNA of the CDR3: TGTGCCAGCCCCGGCGCTAACGGGGAGCTGTTTTTT. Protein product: CASPGANGELFF.

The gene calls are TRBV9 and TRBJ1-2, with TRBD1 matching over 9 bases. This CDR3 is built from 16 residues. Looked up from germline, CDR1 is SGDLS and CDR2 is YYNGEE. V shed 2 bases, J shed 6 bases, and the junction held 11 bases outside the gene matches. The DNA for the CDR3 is TGTGCCAGCAGCGTGGATCAATCACAGGGGGCTGATGGCTACACCTTC. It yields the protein CASSVDQSQGADGYTF. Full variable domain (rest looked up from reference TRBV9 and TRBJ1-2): DSGVTQTPKHLITATGQRVTLRCSPRSGDLSVYWYQQSLDQGLQFLIQYYNGEERAKGNILERFSAQQFPDLHSELNLSSLELGDSALYFCASSVDQSQGADGYTFGSGTRLTVV.

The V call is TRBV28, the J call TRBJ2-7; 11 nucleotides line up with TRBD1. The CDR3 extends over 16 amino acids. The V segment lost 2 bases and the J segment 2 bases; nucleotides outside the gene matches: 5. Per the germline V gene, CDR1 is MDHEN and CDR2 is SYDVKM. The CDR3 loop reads CASSLVGQGGTYEQYF. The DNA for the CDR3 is TGTGCCAGCAGTTTAGTGGGACAGGGGGGTACCTACGAGCAGTACTTC.

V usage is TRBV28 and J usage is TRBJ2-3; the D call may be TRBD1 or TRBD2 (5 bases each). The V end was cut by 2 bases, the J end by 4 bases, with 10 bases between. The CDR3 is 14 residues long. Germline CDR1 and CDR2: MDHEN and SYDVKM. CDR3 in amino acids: CASSLRPGPDTQYF. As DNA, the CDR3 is TGTGCCAGCAGTTTAAGGCCGGGACCAGATACGCAGTATTTT.

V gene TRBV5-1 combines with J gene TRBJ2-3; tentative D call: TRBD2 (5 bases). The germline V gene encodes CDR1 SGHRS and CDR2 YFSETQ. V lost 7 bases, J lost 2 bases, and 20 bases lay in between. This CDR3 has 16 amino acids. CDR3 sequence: CASQDRTHPYTDTQYF. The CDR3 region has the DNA TGCGCCAGCCAGGATAGGACTCACCCATACACAGATACGCAGTATTTT.

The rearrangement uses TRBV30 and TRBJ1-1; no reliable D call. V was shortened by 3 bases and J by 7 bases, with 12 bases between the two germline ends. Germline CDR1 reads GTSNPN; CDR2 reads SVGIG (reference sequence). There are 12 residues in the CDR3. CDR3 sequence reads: CAWRRIVGEAFF. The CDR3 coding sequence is TGTGCCTGGAGGAGAATTGTCGGTGAAGCTTTCTTT.

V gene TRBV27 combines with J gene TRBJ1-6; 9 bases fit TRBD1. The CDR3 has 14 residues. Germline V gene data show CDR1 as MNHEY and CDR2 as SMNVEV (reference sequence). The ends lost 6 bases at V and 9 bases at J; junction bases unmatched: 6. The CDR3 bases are TGTGCCAGCAGCTTTGACAGGGGGTTTTCACCCCTCCACTTT. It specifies CASSFDRGFSPLHF.

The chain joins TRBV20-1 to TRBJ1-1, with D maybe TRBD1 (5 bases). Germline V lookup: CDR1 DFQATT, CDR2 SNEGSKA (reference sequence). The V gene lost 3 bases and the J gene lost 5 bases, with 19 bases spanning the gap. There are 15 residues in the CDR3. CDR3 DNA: TGCAGTGCTAGTGCCGGGGGATCACTTCGGACTGAAGCTTTCTTT. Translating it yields CSASAGGSLRTEAFF.